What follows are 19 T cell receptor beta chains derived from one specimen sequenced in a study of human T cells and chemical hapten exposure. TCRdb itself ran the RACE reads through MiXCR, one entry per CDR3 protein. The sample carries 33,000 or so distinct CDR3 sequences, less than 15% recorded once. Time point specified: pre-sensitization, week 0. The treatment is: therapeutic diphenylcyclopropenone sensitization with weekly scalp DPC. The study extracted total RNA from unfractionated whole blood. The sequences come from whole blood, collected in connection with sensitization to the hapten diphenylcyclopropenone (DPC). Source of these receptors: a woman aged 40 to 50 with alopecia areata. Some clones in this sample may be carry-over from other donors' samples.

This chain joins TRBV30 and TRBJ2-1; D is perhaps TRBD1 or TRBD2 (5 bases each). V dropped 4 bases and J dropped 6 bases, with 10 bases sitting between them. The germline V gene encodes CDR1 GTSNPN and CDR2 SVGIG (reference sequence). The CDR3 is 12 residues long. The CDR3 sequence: CAWKGPTNEQFF. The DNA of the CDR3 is TGTGCCTGGAAGGGACCAACCAATGAGCAGTTCTTC.

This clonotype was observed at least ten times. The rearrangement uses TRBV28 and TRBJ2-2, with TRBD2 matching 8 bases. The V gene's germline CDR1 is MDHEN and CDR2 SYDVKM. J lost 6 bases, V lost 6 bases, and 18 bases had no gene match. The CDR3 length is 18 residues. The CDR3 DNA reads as TGTGCCAGCAGCTCCCCGGGACTAGGTTTTGGAGGAGCCGGGGAGCTGTTTTTT. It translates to CASSSPGLGFGGAGELFF.

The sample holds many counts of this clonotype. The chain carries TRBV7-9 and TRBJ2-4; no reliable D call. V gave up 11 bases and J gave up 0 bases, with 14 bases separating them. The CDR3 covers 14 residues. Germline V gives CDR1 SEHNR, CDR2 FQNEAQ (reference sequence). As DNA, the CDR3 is TGTGCCCCCCCCGCACCCATAGCCAAAAACATTCAGTACTTC. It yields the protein CAPPAPIAKNIQYF.

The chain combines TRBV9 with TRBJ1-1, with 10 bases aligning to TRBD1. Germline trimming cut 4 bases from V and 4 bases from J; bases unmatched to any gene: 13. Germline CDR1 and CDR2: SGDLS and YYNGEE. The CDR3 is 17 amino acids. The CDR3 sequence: CASSPRPVDRGPTEAFF. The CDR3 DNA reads TGTGCCAGCAGCCCCCGGCCGGTCGACAGGGGGCCCACTGAAGCTTTCTTT. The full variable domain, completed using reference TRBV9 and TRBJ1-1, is DSGVTQTPKHLITATGQRVTLRCSPRSGDLSVYWYQQSLDQGLQFLIQYYNGEERAKGNILERFSAQQFPDLHSELNLSSLELGDSALYFCASSPRPVDRGPTEAFFGQGTRLTVV.

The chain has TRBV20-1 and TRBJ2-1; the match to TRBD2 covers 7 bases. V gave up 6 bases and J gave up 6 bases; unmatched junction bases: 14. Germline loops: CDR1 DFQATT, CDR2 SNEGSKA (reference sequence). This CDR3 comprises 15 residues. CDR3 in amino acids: CSAAQTAGGFNEQFF. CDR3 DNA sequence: TGCAGTGCCGCCCAAACAGCCGGGGGGTTCAATGAGCAGTTCTTC.

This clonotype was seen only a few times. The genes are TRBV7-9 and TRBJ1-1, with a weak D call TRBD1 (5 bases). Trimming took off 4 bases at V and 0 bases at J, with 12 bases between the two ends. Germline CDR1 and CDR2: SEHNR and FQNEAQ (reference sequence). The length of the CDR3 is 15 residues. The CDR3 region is CASSSGAGLNTEAFF. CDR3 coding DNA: TGTGCCAGCAGCTCCGGGGCGGGTTTGAACACTGAAGCTTTCTTT.

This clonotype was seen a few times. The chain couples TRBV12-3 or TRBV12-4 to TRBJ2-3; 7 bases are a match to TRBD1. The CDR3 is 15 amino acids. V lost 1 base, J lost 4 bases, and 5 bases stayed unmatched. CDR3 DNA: TGTGCCAGCAGTTTAGATCGACAGGGAGCAGATACGCAGTATTTT. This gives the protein CASSLDRQGADTQYF.

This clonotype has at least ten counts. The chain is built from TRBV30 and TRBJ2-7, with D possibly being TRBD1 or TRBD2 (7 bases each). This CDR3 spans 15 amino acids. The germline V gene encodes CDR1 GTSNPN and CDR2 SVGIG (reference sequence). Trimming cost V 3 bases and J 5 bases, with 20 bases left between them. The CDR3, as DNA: TGTGCCTGGAGGGCCCTGGGAGGGGGCGAGAACGAGCAGTACTTC. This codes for CAWRALGGGENEQYF.

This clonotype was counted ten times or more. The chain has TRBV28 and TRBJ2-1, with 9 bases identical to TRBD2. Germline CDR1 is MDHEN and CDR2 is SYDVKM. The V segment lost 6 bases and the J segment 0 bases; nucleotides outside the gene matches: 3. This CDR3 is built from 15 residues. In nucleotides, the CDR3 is TGTGCCAGCAGCCCTAGCGGGGTCTCCTACAATGAGCAGTTCTTC. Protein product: CASSPSGVSYNEQFF.

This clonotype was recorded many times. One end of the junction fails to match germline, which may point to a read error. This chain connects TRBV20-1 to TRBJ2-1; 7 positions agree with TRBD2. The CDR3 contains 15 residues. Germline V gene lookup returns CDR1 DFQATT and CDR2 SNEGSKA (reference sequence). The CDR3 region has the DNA TGCAGTGCGAGAGGGGCTAGCGGAGACTACAATGAGCAGTTCTTC. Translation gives CSARGASGDYNEQFF.

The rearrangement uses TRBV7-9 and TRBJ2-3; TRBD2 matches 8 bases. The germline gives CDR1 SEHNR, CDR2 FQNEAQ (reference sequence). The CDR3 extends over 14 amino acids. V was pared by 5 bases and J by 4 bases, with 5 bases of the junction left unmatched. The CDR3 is CASSAGLGADTQYF. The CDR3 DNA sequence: TGTGCCAGCAGCGCGGGACTAGGCGCAGATACGCAGTATTTT.

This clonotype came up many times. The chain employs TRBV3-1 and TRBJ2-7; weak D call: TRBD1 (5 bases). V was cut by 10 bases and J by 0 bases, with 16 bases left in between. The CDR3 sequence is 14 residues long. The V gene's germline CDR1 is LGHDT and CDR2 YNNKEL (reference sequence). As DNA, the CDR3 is TGTGCCACCGGTGGACACCCGAACTCCTACGAGCAGTACTTC. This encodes CATGGHPNSYEQYF.

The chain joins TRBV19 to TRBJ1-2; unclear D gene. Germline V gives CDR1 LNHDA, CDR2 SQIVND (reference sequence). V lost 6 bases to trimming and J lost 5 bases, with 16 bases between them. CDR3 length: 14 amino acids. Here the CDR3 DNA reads TGTGCCAGTAGCGTGCAGGCCCAGACTTATGGCTACACCTTC. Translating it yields CASSVQAQTYGYTF.

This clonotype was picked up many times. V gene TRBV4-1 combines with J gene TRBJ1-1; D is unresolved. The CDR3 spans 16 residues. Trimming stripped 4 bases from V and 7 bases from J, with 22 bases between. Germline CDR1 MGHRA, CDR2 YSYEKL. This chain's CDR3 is CASSPGAESLDIEAFF. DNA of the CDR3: TGCGCCAGCAGCCCCGGAGCGGAATCCCTTGACATTGAAGCTTTCTTT.

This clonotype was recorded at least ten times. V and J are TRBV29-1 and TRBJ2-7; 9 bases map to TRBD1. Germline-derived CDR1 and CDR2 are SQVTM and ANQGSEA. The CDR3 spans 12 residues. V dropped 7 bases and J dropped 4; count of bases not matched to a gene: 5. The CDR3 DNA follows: TGCAGCGGGACAGGGGAAACTTACGAGCAGTACTTC. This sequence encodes CSGTGETYEQYF.

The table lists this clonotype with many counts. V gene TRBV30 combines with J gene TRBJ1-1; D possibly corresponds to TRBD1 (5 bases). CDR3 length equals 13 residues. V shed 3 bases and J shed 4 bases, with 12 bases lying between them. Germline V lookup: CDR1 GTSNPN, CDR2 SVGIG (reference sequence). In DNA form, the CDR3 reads TGTGCCTGGAGGCGGGGGACCAGCACTGAAGCTTTCTTT. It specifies CAWRRGTSTEAFF.

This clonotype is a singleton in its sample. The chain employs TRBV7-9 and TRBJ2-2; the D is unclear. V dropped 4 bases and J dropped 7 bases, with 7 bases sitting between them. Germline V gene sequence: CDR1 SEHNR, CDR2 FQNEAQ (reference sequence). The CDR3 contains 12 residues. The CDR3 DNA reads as TGTGCCAGCAGCTGGCAAGGCGGGGAGCTGTTTTTT. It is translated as CASSWQGGELFF.

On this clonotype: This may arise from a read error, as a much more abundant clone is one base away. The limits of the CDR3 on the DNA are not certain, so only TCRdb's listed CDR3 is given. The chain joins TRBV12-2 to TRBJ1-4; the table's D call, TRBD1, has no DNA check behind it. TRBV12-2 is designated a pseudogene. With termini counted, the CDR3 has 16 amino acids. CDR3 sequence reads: CASRWAGGTSNEKLFF.

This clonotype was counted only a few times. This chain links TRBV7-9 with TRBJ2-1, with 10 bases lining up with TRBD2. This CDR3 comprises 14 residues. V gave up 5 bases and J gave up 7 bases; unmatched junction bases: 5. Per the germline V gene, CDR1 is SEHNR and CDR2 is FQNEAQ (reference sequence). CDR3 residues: CASSGAGGGNEQFF. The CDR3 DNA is TGTGCCAGCAGCGGAGCGGGAGGGGGGAATGAGCAGTTCTTC.